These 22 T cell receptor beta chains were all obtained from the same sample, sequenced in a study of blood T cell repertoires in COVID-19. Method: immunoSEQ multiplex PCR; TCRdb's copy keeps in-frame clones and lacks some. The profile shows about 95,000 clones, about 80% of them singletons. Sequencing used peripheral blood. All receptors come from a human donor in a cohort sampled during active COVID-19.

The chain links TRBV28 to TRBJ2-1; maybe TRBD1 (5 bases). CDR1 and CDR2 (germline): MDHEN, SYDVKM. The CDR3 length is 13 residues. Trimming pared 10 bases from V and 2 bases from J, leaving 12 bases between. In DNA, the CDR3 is TGTGCCACCAAAGACAGACCCTACAATGAGCAGTTCTTC. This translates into CATKDRPYNEQFF.

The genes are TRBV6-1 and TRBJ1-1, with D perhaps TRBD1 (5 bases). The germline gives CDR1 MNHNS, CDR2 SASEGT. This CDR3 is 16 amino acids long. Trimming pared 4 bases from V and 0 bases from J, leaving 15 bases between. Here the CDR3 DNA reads TGTGCCAGCAGTGGAACTCCGACAGCGCTGAACACTGAAGCTTTCTTT. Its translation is CASSGTPTALNTEAFF.

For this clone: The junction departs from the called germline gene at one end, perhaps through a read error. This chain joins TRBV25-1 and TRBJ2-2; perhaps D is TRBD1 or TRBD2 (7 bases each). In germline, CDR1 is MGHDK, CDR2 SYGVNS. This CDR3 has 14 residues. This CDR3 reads CASRGGLSTGELFF. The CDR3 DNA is TGTGCAAGCAGGGGGGGGCTGAGCACCGGGGAGCTGTTTTTT.

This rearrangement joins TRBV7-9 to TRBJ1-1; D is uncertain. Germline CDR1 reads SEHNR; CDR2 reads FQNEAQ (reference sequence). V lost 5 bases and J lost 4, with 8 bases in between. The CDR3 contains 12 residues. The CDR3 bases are TGTGCCAGCAGCGCGGGTGTCACTGAAGCTTTCTTT. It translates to CASSAGVTEAFF.

The CDR3 loop reads CASSPRTGKTGELFF. The CDR3 coding sequence is TGCGCCAGCAGTCCTCGGACAGGGAAAACCGGGGAGCTGTTTTTT. V is TRBV5-1 and J is TRBJ2-2, with 8 bases fitting TRBD1. The trim removed 5 bases at V and 5 bases at J, leaving 8 bases unmatched. The CDR3 has 15 amino acids. Per germline, CDR1 SGHRS and CDR2 YFSETQ. Full variable domain (missing parts from reference TRBV5-1 and TRBJ2-2): KAGVTQTPRYLIKTRGQQVTLSCSPISGHRSVSWYQQTPGQGLQFLFEYFSETQRNKGNFPGRFSGRQFSNSRSEMNVSTLELGDSALYLCASSPRTGKTGELFFGEGSRLTVL.

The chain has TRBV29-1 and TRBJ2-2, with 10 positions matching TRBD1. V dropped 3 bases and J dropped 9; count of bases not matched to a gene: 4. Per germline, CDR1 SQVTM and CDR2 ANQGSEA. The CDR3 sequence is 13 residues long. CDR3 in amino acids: CSVEGGQGRELFF. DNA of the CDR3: TGCAGCGTTGAGGGGGGACAGGGGCGGGAGCTGTTTTTT.

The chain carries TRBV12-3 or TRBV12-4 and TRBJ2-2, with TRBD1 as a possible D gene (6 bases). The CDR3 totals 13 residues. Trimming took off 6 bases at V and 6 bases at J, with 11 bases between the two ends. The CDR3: CASRETGPGELFF. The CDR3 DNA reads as TGTGCCAGCAGGGAAACAGGGCCCGGGGAGCTGTTTTTT.

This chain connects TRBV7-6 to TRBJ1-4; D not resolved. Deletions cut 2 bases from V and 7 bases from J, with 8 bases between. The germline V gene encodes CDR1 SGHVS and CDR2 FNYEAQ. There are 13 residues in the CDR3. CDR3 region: CASSLQEGEKLFF. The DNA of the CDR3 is TGTGCCAGCAGCTTACAGGAGGGTGAAAAACTGTTTTTT.

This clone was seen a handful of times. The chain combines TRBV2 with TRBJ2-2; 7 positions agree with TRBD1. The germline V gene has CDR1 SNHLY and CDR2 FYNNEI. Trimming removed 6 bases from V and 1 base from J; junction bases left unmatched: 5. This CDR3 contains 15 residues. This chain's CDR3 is CASREQGVNTGELFF. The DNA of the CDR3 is TGTGCCAGCAGAGAGCAGGGGGTGAACACCGGGGAGCTGTTTTTT.

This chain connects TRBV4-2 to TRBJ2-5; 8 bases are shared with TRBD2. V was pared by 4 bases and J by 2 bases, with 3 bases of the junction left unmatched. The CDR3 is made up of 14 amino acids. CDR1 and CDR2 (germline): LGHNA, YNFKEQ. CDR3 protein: CASSPGLGQETQYF. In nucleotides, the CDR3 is TGTGCCAGCAGCCCGGGACTAGGGCAAGAGACCCAGTACTTC.

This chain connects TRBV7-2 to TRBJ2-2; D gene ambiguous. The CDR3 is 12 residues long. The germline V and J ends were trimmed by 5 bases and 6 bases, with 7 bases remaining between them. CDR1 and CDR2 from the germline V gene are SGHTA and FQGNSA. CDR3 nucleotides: TGTGCCAGCAGCCCAGTGGCCGGGGAGCTGTTTTTT. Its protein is CASSPVAGELFF. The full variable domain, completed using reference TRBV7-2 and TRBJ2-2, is GAGVSQSPSNKVTEKGKDVELRCDPISGHTALYWYRQSLGQGLEFLIYFQGNSAPDKSGLPSDRFSAERTGGSVSTLTIQRTQQEDSAVYLCASSPVAGELFFGEGSRLTVL.

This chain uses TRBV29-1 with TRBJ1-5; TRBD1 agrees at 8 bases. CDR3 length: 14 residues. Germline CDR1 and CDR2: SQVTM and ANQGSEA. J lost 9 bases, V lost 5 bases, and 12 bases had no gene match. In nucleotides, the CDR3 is TGCAGCGTTCGACAGGGGTCTTCGGGTGCGCCCCAGCATTTT. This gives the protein CSVRQGSSGAPQHF.

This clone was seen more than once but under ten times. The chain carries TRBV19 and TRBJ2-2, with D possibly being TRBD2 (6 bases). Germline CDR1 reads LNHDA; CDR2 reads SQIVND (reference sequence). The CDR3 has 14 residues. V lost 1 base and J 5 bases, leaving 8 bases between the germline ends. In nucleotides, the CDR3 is TGTGCCAGTAGTATAGGGGCGGGAACCGGGGAGCTGTTTTTT. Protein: CASSIGAGTGELFF.

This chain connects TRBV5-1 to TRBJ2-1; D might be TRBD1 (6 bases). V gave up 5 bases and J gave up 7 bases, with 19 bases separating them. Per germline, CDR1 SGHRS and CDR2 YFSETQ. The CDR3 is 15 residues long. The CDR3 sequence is CASSPGTRTLNEQFF. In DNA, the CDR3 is TGCGCCAGCAGTCCCGGGACAAGGACCTTAAATGAGCAGTTCTTC.

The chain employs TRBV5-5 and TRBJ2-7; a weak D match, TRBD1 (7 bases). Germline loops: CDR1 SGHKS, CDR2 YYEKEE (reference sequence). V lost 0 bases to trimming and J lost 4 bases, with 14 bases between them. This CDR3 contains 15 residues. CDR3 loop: CASSLGQGGGYEQYF. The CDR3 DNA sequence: TGTGCCAGCAGCTTGGGACAGGGCGGAGGGTACGAGCAGTACTTC.

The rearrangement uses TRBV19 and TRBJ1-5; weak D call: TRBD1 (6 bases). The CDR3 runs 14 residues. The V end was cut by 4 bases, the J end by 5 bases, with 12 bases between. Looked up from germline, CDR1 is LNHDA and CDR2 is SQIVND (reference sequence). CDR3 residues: CASSKLGGDQPQHF. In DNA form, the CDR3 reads TGTGCCAGTAGTAAACTAGGGGGGGATCAGCCCCAGCATTTT.

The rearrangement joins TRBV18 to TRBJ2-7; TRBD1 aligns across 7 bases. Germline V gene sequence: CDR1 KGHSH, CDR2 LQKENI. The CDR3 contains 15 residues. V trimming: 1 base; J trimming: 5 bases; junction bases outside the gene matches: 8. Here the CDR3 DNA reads TGTGCCAGCTCACCACTGCCAGGGGGAAGCGACGAGCAGTACTTC. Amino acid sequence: CASSPLPGGSDEQYF.

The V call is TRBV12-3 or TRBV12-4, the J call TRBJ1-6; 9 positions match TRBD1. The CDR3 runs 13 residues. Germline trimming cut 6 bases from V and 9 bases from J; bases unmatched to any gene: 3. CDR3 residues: CASRGTGSSPLHF. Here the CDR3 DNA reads TGTGCCAGCAGGGGGACAGGGAGTTCACCCCTCCACTTT.

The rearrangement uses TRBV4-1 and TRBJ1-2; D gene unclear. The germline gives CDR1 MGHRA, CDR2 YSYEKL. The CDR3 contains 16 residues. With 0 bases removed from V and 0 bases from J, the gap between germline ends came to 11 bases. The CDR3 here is CASSQEAAATNYGYTF. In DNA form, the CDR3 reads TGCGCCAGCAGCCAAGAGGCGGCAGCGACTAACTATGGCTACACCTTC.

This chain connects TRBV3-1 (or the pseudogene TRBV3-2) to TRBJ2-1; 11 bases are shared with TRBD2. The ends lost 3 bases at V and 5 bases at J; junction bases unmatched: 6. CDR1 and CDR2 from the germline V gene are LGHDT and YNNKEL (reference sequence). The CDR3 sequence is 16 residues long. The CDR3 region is CASSQLAGGGNNEQFF. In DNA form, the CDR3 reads TGTGCCAGCAGCCAGCTAGCGGGGGGCGGGAACAATGAGCAGTTCTTC.

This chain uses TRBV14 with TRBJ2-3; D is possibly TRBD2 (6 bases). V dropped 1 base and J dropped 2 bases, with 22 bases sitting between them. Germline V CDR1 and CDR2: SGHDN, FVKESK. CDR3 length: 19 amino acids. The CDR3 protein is CASSQGRGFGTYLTDTQYF. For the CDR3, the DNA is TGTGCCAGCAGCCAAGGGAGGGGATTCGGGACCTATCTCACAGATACGCAGTATTTT.

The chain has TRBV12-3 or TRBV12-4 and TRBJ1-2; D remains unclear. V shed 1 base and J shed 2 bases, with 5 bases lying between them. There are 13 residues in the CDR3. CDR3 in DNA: TGTGCCAGCAGTTTAGATACAAACTATGGCTACACCTTC. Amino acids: CASSLDTNYGYTF.